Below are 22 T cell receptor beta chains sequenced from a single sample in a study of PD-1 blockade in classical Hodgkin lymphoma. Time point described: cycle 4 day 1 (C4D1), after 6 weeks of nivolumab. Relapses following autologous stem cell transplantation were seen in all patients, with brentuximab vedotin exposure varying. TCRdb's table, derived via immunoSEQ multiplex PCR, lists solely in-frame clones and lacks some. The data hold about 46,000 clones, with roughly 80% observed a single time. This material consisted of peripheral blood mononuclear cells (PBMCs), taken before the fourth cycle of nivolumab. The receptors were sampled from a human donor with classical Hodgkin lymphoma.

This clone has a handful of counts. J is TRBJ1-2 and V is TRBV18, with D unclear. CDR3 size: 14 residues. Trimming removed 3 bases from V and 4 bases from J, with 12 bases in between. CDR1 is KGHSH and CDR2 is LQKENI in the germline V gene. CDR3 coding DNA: TGTGCCAGCTCACCTAACGACATGGGCTATGGCTACACCTTC. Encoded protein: CASSPNDMGYGYTF.

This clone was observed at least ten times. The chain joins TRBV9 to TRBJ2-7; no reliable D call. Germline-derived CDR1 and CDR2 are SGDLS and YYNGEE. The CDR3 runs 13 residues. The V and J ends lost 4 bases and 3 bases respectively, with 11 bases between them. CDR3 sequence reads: CASSPSTSYEQYF. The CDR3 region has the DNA TGTGCCAGCAGCCCCTCTACAAGCTACGAGCAGTACTTC. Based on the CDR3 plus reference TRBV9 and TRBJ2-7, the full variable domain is DSGVTQTPKHLITATGQRVTLRCSPRSGDLSVYWYQQSLDQGLQFLIQYYNGEERAKGNILERFSAQQFPDLHSELNLSSLELGDSALYFCASSPSTSYEQYFGPGTRLTVT.

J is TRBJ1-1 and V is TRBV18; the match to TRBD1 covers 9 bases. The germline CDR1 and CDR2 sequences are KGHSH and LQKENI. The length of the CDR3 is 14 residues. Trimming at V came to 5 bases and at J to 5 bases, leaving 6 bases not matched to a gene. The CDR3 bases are TGTGCCAGCTCAATAGGGACAGGGCGGACTGAAGCTTTCTTT. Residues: CASSIGTGRTEAFF.

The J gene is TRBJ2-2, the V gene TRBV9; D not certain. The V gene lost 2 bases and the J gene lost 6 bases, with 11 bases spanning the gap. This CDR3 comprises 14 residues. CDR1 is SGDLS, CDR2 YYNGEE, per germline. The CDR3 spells CASSVSSWAGELFF. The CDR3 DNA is TGTGCCAGCAGCGTTAGCAGTTGGGCCGGGGAGCTGTTTTTT.

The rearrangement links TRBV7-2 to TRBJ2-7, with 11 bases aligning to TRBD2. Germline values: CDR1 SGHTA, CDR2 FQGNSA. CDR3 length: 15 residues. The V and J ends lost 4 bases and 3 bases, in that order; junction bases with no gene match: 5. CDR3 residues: CASSSGLAENYEQYF. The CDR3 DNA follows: TGTGCCAGCAGCTCGGGACTAGCGGAGAACTACGAGCAGTACTTC.

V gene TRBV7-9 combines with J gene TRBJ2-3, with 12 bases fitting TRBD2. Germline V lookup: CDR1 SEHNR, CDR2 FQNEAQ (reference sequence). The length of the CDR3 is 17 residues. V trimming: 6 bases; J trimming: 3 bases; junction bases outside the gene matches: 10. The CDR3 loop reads CASRPLTSGRRTDTQYF. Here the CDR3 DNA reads TGTGCCAGCAGACCCCTAACTAGCGGGAGGAGGACAGATACGCAGTATTTT.

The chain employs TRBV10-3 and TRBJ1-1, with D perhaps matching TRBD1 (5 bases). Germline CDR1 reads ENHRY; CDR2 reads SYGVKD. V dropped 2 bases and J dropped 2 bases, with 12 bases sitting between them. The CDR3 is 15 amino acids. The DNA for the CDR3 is TGTGCCATCAGTGAGCGGAGCGGGGCAAACACTGAAGCTTTCTTT. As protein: CAISERSGANTEAFF.

CDR3 protein: CASRSGTANTEAFF. CDR3 in DNA: TGTGCCAGCAGGTCCGGGACAGCGAACACTGAAGCTTTCTTT. The chain couples TRBV6-1 to TRBJ1-1; 7 positions agree with TRBD1. Germline V gene data show CDR1 as MNHNS and CDR2 as SASEGT. Losses at the gene ends were 6 bases for V and 1 base for J; bases not matched to a gene: 5. CDR3 size: 14 residues.

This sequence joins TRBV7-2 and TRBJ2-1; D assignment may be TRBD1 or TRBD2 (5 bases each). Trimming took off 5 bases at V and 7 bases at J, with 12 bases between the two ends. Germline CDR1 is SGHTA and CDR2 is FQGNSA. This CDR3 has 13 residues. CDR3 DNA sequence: TGTGCCAGCAGCCCCGGGACCATAAATGAGCAGTTCTTC. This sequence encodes CASSPGTINEQFF.

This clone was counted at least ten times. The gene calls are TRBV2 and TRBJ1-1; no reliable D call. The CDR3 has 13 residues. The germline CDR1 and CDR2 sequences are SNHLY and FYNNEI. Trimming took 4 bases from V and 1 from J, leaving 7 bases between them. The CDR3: CASSGGSNTEAFF. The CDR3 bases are TGTGCCAGCAGTGGAGGTTCGAACACTGAAGCTTTCTTT.

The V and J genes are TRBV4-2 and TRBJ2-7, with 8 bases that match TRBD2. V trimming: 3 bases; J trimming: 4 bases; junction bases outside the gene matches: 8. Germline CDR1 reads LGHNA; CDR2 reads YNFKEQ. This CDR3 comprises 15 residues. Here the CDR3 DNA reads TGTGCCAGCAGCCAGGCGACGACTAGCGTGTACGAGCAGTACTTC. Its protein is CASSQATTSVYEQYF.

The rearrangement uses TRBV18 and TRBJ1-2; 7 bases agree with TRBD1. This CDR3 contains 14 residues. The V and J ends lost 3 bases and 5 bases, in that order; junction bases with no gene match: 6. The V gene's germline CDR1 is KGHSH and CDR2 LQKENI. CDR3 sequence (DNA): TGTGCCAGCTCACCTGGACAGGACGCTTATGGCTACACCTTC. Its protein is CASSPGQDAYGYTF. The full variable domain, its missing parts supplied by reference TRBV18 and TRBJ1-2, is NAGVMQNPRHLVRRRGQEARLRCSPMKGHSHVYWYRQLPEEGLKFMVYLQKENIIDESGMPKERFSAEFPKEGPSILRIQQVVRGDSAAYFCASSPGQDAYGYTFGSGTRLTVV.

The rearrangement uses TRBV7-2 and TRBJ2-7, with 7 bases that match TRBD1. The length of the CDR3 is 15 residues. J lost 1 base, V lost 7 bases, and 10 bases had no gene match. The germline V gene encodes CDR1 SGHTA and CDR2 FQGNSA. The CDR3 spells CASNPQGVMSYEQYF. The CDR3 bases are TGTGCCAGCAACCCCCAGGGGGTGATGTCCTACGAGCAGTACTTC.

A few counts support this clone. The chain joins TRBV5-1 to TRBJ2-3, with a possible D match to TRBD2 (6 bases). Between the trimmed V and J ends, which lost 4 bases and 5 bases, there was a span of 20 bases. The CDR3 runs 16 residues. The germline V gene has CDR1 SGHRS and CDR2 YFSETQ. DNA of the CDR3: TGCGCCAGCAGCCCGAGTTCGGGAGTGGGGGGAGATACGCAGTATTTT. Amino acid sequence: CASSPSSGVGGDTQYF.

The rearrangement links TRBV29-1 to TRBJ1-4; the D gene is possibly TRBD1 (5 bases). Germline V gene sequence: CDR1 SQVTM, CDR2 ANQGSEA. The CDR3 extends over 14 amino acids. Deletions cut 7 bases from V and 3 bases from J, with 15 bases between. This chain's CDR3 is CSAYPRGANEKLFF. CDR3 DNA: TGCAGCGCCTACCCGAGAGGGGCTAATGAAAAACTGTTTTTT.

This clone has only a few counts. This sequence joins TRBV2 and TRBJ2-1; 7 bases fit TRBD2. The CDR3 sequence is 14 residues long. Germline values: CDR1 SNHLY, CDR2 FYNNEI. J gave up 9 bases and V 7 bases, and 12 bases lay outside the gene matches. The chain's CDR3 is CASTYTEWGGEQFF. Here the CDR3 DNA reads TGTGCCAGCACCTACACCGAGTGGGGGGGTGAGCAGTTCTTC.

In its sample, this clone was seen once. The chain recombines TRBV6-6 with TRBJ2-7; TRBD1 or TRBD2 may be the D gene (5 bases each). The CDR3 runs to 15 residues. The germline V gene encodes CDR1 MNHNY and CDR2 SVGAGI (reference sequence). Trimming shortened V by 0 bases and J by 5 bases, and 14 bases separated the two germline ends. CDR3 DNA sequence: TGTGCCAGCAGTTACTCCCCGACGGGGCTCGACGAGCAGTACTTC. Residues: CASSYSPTGLDEQYF.

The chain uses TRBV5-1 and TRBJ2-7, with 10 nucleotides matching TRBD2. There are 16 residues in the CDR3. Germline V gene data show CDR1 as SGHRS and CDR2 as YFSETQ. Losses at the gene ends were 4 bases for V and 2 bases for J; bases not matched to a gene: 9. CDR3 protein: CASSPFSGRPTYEQYF. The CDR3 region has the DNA TGCGCCAGCAGCCCCTTTAGCGGGAGGCCTACCTACGAGCAGTACTTC.

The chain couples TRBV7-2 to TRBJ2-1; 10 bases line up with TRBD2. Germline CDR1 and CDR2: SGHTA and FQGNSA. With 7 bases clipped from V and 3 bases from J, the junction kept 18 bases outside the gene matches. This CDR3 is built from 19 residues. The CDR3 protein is CASTRTSGPSLGGYNEQFF. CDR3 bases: TGTGCCAGCACCAGGACTAGCGGACCCTCCTTAGGGGGCTACAATGAGCAGTTCTTC.

CDR3 bases: TGTGCCAGCTCCCCGGACAGGGGAGGCAATCAGCCCCAGCATTTT. Translation gives CASSPDRGGNQPQHF. The chain is built from TRBV18 and TRBJ1-5; 9 positions match TRBD1. V shed 6 bases and J 2 bases; nucleotides not matched to a gene: 5. The V gene's germline CDR1 is KGHSH and CDR2 LQKENI. This CDR3 is built from 15 residues.

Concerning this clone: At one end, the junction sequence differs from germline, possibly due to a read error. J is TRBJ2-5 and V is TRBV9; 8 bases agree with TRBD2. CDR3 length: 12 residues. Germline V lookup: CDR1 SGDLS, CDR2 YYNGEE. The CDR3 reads CASSGNQETQYF. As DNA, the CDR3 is TGTGCCAGTAGCGGGAACCAAGAGACCCAGTACTTC. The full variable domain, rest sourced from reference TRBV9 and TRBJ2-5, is DSGVTQTPKHLITATGQRVTLRCSPRSGDLSVYWYQQSLDQGLQFLIQYYNGEERAKGNILERFSAQQFPDLHSELNLSSLELGDSALYFCASSGNQETQYFGPGTRLLVL.

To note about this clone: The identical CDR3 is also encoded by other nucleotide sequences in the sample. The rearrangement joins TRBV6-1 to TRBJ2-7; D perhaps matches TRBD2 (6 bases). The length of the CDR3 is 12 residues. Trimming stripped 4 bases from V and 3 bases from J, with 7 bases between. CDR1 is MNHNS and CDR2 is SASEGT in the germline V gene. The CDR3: CASSVGGYEQYF. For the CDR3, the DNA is TGTGCCAGCAGTGTCGGGGGCTACGAGCAGTACTTC.